This T cell receptor beta chain was identified in a study of cytotoxic CD8 clonotypes in ibrutinib-treated CLL. The repertoire was sequenced with immunoSEQ multiplex PCR; TCRdb's copy has only in-frame clones and lacks some. The sample lists some 310,000 clones, about 80% occurring once. The sequencing here drew on PBMCs, taken before ibrutinib treatment. The sequence derives from a human donor with chronic lymphocytic leukemia.

CDR3: CASSLVIRVEQYF. CDR3 bases: TGTGCCAGCAGCTTAGTGATACGGGTTGAGCAGTACTTC. The chain couples TRBV7-2 to TRBJ2-7; D unresolved. The CDR3 runs to 13 residues. Trimming shortened V by 1 base and J by 7 bases, and 11 bases separated the two germline ends. The germline V gene has CDR1 SGHTA and CDR2 FQGNSA.